This record covers a single T cell receptor beta chain. Its target is not known. This record comes from a study of T cell repertoires in cytomegalovirus infection. On the study more broadly: Newly reported HLA-C-restricted and thoroughly characterized HLA-B-restricted CMV epitopes were employed. Matching HLA type and CMV infection were both indicated by public TCR beta signatures. Study results and limitations: The ex vivo response was dominated by HLA-C-restricted CMV-specific TCR beta clonotypes. Summed frequency of shared TCR beta families picked out CMV carriers who also had the relevant HLA.

TCRdb processed the reads anew with MiXCR; each CDR3 protein has one entry. The data hold about 470,000 distinct CDR3 sequences, with roughly 42% observed a single time. Trimming removed 5 bases from V and 7 bases from J, with 14 bases in between. The CDR3 covers 14 residues. Sequenced material: cultured PBMCs, taken from culture after CMV antigen stimulation. The clonotype was recovered from a human donor in good health (CMV status not recorded). Some clones in this sample may be carry-over from other donors' samples. The rearrangement uses TRBV12-3 or TRBV12-4 and TRBJ2-2, with D perhaps matching TRBD1 (6 bases). CDR3 nucleotide sequence: TGTGCCAGCAGTCAATTTCCACAGGGCGGGGAGCTGTTTTTT. Its translation is CASSQFPQGGELFF.